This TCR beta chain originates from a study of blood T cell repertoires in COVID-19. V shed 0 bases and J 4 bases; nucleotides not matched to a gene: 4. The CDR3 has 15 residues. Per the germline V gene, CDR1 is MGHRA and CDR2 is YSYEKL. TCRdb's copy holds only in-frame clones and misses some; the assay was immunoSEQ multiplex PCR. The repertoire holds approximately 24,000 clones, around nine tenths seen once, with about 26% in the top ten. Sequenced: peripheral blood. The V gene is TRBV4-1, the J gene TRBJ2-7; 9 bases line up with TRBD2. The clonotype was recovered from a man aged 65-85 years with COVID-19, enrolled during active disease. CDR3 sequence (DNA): TGCGCCAGCAGCCAAGAACGGCGGGAGGGATACGAGCAGTACTTC. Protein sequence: CASSQERREGYEQYF.